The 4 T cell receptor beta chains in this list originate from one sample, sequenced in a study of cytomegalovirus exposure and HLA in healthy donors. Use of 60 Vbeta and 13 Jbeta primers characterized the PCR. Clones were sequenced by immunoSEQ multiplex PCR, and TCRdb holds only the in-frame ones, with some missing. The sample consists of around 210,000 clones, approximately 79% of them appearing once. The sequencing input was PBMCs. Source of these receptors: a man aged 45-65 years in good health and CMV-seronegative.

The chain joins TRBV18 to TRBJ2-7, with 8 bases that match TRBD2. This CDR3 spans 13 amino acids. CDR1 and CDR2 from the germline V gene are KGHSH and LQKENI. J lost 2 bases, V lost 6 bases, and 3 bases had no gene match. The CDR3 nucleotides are TGTGCCAGCTCTCCGGGGGGGCCCTACGAGCAGTACTTC. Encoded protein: CASSPGGPYEQYF.

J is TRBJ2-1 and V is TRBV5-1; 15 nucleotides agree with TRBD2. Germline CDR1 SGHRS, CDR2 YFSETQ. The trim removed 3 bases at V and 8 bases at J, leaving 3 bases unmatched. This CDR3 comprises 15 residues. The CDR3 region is CASSSGLAGGYEQFF. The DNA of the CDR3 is TGCGCCAGCAGCTCGGGACTAGCGGGAGGCTATGAGCAGTTCTTC.

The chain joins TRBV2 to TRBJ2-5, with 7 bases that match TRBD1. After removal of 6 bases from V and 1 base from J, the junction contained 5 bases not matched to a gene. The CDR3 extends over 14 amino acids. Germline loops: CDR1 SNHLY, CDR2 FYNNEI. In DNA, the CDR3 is TGTGCCAGCAGGCTCCGACAGGGCCAAGAGACCCAGTACTTC. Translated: CASRLRQGQETQYF.

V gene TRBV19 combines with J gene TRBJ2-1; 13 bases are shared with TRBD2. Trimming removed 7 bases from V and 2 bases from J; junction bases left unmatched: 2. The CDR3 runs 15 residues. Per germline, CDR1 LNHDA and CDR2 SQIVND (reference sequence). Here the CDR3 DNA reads TGTGCCAGTACCGGGACTAGCGGGACCTACAATGAGCAGTTCTTC. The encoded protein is CASTGTSGTYNEQFF.